The count of the clone carrying this T cell receptor beta chain is one. Its antigen is not identified. These data belong to a study of cytomegalovirus exposure and HLA in healthy donors. Study context: Some 80 million unique TCRs from HLA-typed donors were held in an early data release. Broader study findings: Follow-up analysis later connected one missense variant in DCLRE1C with trimming of TCR beta V- and J-genes. In a later analysis, donors in an Asian-associated ancestry cluster reportedly had fewer N-insertions in productive TCRs than the cohort mean.

Amplification used 60 Vbeta primers and 13 Jbeta primers. The assay was immunoSEQ multiplex PCR, and TCRdb's table has in-frame clones only and misses some. This sample has tens of thousands of clones; less than 80% occur once, and the top ten carry around 8.9%. The receptor was isolated from a woman aged 35 to 49 in good health and CMV-seropositive. Sequences were obtained from PBMCs.

The CDR3 nucleotides read TGTGCCAGCAGGGGCGGGACAGATTATGGCTACACCTTC. Translated, it gives CASRGGTDYGYTF. This sequence joins TRBV6-6 and TRBJ1-2; 7 bases fit TRBD1. This CDR3 is built from 13 residues. CDR1 MNHNY and CDR2 SVGAGI come from the germline V gene (reference sequence). V shed 6 bases, J shed 5 bases, and the junction held 6 bases outside the gene matches.